A selection of T cell receptor beta chains follows, all from one sample in a study of a mutant IDH1 vaccine in newly diagnosed glioma. Profiling relied on immunoSEQ multiplex PCR, and the TCRdb table lists in-frame clones only, not all of them. Of fewer than 35,000 clones in the sample, around 80% are singletons; the top ten hold around 11%. These receptors have no known antigen. The sequences come from PBMCs, collected from a glioma patient whose treatment included an IDH1 peptide vaccine. Source of these receptors: a woman in her thirties or forties with glioma. The CDR3 runs from the conserved cysteine through the conserved F or W. D genes are given only for firm matches. A row's size may be missing; if present it is once, few, many or a size class.

-	-	TRBV7-9	TRBJ1-1	CASSLAQLEAFF	TGTGCCAGCAGCTTAGCACAACTTGAAGCTTTCTTT
-	-	TRBV10-2	TRBJ1-2	CASSEGAFGGYTF	TGCGCCAGCAGTGAGGGCGCCTTCGGTGGCTACACCTTC
-	-	TRBV19	TRBJ1-5	CASSLRAYNQPQHF	TGTGCCAGTAGTCTCCGGGCCTATAATCAGCCCCAGCATTTT
-	TRBD1	TRBV19	TRBJ1-1	CASSITGGARGTEAFF	TGTGCCAGTAGTATTACAGGGGGCGCCCGGGGCACTGAAGCTTTCTTT
-	-	TRBV5-1	TRBJ2-4	CASSEGGQLAKNIQYF	TGCGCCAGCAGTGAGGGGGGGCAGCTAGCCAAAAACATTCAGTACTTC
-	TRBD1	TRBV5-5	TRBJ1-6	CASSLVQGEGSPLHF	TGTGCCAGCAGCTTGGTTCAGGGGGAGGGATCACCCCTCCACTTT
-	-	TRBV27	TRBJ1-2	CASSFGPPHRRTYGYTF	TGTGCCAGCAGTTTTGGGCCTCCACATCGGCGGACCTATGGCTACACCTTC
-	TRBD1	TRBV4-3	TRBJ1-4	CASSQRTGGIDNEKLFF	TGCGCCAGCAGCCAGAGGACAGGGGGCATTGATAATGAAAAACTGTTTTTT
-	TRBD1	TRBV18	TRBJ1-3	CANRRDSGWDLFSGNTIYF	TGTGCCAACCGTCGGGACAGCGGGTGGGATCTATTCTCTGGAAACACCATATATTTT
-	-	TRBV27	TRBJ1-1	CASSPVGMNTEAFF	TGTGCCAGCAGTCCCGTGGGGATGAACACTGAAGCTTTCTTT
-	TRBD1	TRBV30	TRBJ2-7	CAWTPGQGYEQYF	TGTGCCTGGACCCCGGGACAGGGCTACGAGCAGTACTTC
once	-	TRBV4-2	TRBJ2-2	CASSQDPTGELFF	TGTGCCAGCAGCCAAGACCCCACCGGGGAGCTGTTTTTT
-	-	TRBV2	TRBJ1-5	CASSEAFRGARNQPQHF	TGTGCCAGCAGTGAAGCGTTTCGGGGCGCGAGAAATCAGCCCCAGCATTTT
-	-	TRBV4-3	TRBJ2-1	CASSPSDAYNEQFF	TGCGCCAGCAGCCCCTCGGACGCCTACAATGAGCAGTTCTTC
-	TRBD2	TRBV5-1	TRBJ2-3	CASSSRLAPDTQYF	TGCGCCAGCAGCTCCCGACTAGCGCCAGATACGCAGTATTTT
once	-	TRBV7-3	TRBJ1-2	CASSLSGDGYTF	TGTGCCAGCAGCTTGAGCGGAGATGGCTACACCTTC
-	TRBD2	TRBV4-2	TRBJ2-1	CASSQDWTSQDEQFF	TGTGCCAGCAGCCAGGACTGGACTAGCCAGGATGAGCAGTTCTTC
-	-	TRBV5-5	TRBJ2-3	CASSGTQPGPGTQYF	TGTGCCAGCAGCGGGACCCAGCCCGGCCCGGGTACGCAGTATTTT
-	-	TRBV2	TRBJ2-5	CASSEVGRGWETQYF	TGTGCCAGCAGTGAAGTAGGGCGGGGTTGGGAGACCCAGTACTTC
-	-	TRBV7-9	TRBJ2-1	CASSAYWYRSSYNEQFF	TGTGCCAGCAGCGCCTATTGGTACAGAAGCTCCTACAATGAGCAGTTCTTC
-	-	TRBV7-2	TRBJ1-3	CASSADSAGNTIYF	TGTGCCAGCAGCGCAGACAGCGCTGGAAACACCATATATTTT
-	-	TRBV10-3	TRBJ2-2	CAISPSPNTGELFF	TGTGCCATCAGTCCTAGCCCGAACACCGGGGAGCTGTTTTTT
-	-	TRBV7-8	TRBJ2-1	CASSLIWGGGAGNEQFF	TGTGCCAGCAGCCTCATTTGGGGGGGCGGAGCAGGCAATGAGCAGTTCTTC
-	TRBD2	TRBV10-1	TRBJ2-7	CASSRGGLSYEQYF	TGCGCCAGCAGTCGCGGGGGACTATCCTACGAGCAGTACTTC
-	TRBD1	TRBV6-1	TRBJ2-1	CASSGQGSYNEQFF	TGTGCCAGCAGTGGACAGGGAAGCTACAATGAGCAGTTCTTC
-	TRBD1	TRBV30	TRBJ2-7	CAWRPPGQGPYEQYF	TGTGCCTGGAGGCCTCCCGGACAGGGCCCCTACGAGCAGTACTTC
-	-	TRBV2	TRBJ2-3	CASPGSPDTQYF	TGTGCCAGCCCGGGGTCGCCAGATACGCAGTATTTT
-	-	TRBV7-2	TRBJ2-7	CASSLASRGEQYF	TGTGCCAGCAGCTTAGCGAGCCGGGGCGAGCAGTACTTC
-	-	TRBV20-1	TRBJ1-4	CSANRGEELFF	TGCAGTGCTAATCGGGGGGAGGAACTGTTTTTT
-	-	TRBV18	TRBJ2-3	CASSPYEDTQYF	TGTGCCAGCTCACCGTACGAAGATACGCAGTATTTT
-	-	TRBV11-2	TRBJ2-7	CASSPAGPYYEQYF	TGTGCCAGCAGCCCCGCGGGGCCATACTACGAGCAGTACTTC
-	-	TRBV7-2	TRBJ2-1	CASSWGTVEQFF	TGTGCCAGCAGCTGGGGCACTGTCGAGCAGTTCTTC
-	-	TRBV4-2	TRBJ1-2	CASSPQSVGDGYTF	TGTGCCAGCAGCCCCCAATCGGTAGGGGATGGCTACACCTTC
-	-	TRBV5-1	TRBJ2-5	CASNPNWGETQYF	TGCGCCAGCAACCCAAATTGGGGGGAGACCCAGTACTTC
-	-	TRBV2	TRBJ2-3	CASSVKRGDGTDTQYF	TGTGCCAGCAGTGTAAAAAGGGGCGACGGCACAGATACGCAGTATTTT
-	TRBD2	TRBV30	TRBJ2-1	CAWSSGGDRSNEQFF	TGTGCCTGGAGTAGCGGGGGGGACCGCAGTAATGAGCAGTTCTTC